The 24 T cell receptor beta chains below all came from one sample that was sequenced in a study of T cell responses to AZD1222 COVID-19 vaccine. Produced via immunoSEQ multiplex PCR; TCRdb's table is partial and in-frame only. The table has about 110,000 clones, 87% seen once. The sequenced sample was peripheral blood, obtained on day 0 of AZD1222 vaccination. All receptors come from an adult in good health.

The genes are TRBV3-1 (or the pseudogene TRBV3-2) and TRBJ1-1, with TRBD1 as a possible D gene (6 bases). Per germline, CDR1 LGHDT and CDR2 YNNKEL (reference sequence). V was shortened by 0 bases and J by 1 base, with 21 bases between the two germline ends. The length of the CDR3 is 19 residues. Here the CDR3 DNA reads TGTGCCAGCAGCCAAGAATGGTGGGGAGGTAGGGGGGAGAACACTGAAGCTTTCTTT. This encodes CASSQEWWGGRGENTEAFF.

The gene calls are TRBV7-2 and TRBJ1-1, with D perhaps TRBD1 (6 bases). V gave up 1 base and J gave up 1 base, with 16 bases separating them. The CDR3 loop spans 17 amino acids. CDR1 is SGHTA and CDR2 is FQGNSA in the germline V gene. Here the CDR3 DNA reads TGTGCCAGCAGCTTAGGCAGGGACACCCTGAAGAACACTGAAGCTTTCTTT. It yields the protein CASSLGRDTLKNTEAFF.

The chain couples TRBV6-2 or TRBV6-3 to TRBJ2-3; the match to TRBD1 covers 10 bases. CDR1 and CDR2 (germline): MNHEY, SVGEGT. This CDR3 contains 18 residues. J was trimmed by 2 bases and V by 2 bases; bases with no gene match: 10. The CDR3 sequence: CASSYPSRGTGVTDTQYF. The CDR3 DNA is TGTGCCAGCAGTTACCCCTCCCGAGGGACAGGGGTCACAGATACGCAGTATTTT.

The rearrangement joins TRBV5-1 to TRBJ1-6; D is uncertain. CDR3 length equals 13 residues. The germline V gene encodes CDR1 SGHRS and CDR2 YFSETQ. The V end was cut by 0 bases, the J end by 10 bases, with 8 bases between. The CDR3 spells CASSLVDESPLHF. In DNA form, the CDR3 reads TGCGCCAGCAGCTTGGTCGACGAGTCACCCCTCCACTTT. The full variable domain, in which reference TRBV5-1 and TRBJ1-6 provide the parts outside the CDR3, is KAGVTQTPRYLIKTRGQQVTLSCSPISGHRSVSWYQQTPGQGLQFLFEYFSETQRNKGNFPGRFSGRQFSNSRSEMNVSTLELGDSALYLCASSLVDESPLHFGNGTRLTVT.

The V gene is TRBV27, the J gene TRBJ1-3; 9 nucleotides match TRBD1. The germline CDR1 and CDR2 sequences are MNHEY and SMNVEV (reference sequence). V lost 6 bases, J lost 1 base, and 4 bases stayed unmatched. The CDR3 sequence is 15 residues long. The CDR3 DNA is TGTGCCAGCAGGTCGACAGGGGGGTCTGGAAACACCATATATTTT. Encoded protein: CASRSTGGSGNTIYF.

This rearrangement joins TRBV4-2 to TRBJ2-7, with TRBD1 matching over 9 bases. CDR1 is LGHNA and CDR2 is YNFKEQ in the germline V gene. The J segment lost 5 bases and the V segment lost 4 bases, leaving 9 bases of the junction unmatched. The CDR3 has 15 amino acids. CDR3 nucleotides: TGTGCCAGCAGCCCTCGGGGACAGGGAGTCGACGAGCAGTACTTC. Protein sequence: CASSPRGQGVDEQYF.

This clone was seen once. The chain links TRBV24-1 to TRBJ2-3; 7 nucleotides agree with TRBD1. Germline trimming cut 3 bases from V and 1 base from J; bases unmatched to any gene: 6. This CDR3 is 16 amino acids long. Germline CDR1 is KGHDR and CDR2 is SFDVKD. CDR3: CATSDRSGQGTDTQYF. CDR3 DNA: TGTGCCACCAGTGATCGTTCAGGACAGGGCACAGATACGCAGTATTTT.

The chain couples TRBV10-3 to TRBJ2-3; 10 bases fit TRBD1. The CDR3 spans 15 residues. V lost 6 bases and J lost 6; bases outside the gene matches: 9. The germline V gene encodes CDR1 ENHRY and CDR2 SYGVKD. The CDR3: CAISAGQGQGDTQYF. CDR3 coding DNA: TGTGCCATCAGCGCGGGACAGGGGCAGGGGGATACGCAGTATTTT.

This chain connects TRBV7-9 to TRBJ2-3, with 11 positions matching TRBD2. The ends lost 2 bases at V and 4 bases at J; junction bases unmatched: 2. The germline V gene encodes CDR1 SEHNR and CDR2 FQNEAQ (reference sequence). There are 15 residues in the CDR3. The CDR3 sequence is CASSLLAGGPDTQYF. Here the CDR3 DNA reads TGTGCCAGCAGCTTACTAGCGGGGGGCCCAGATACGCAGTATTTT.

A few counts support this clone. The CDR3 sequence is CAWSRQGNTGELFF. In DNA form, the CDR3 reads TGTGCCTGGAGTCGACAGGGGAACACCGGGGAGCTGTTTTTT. The V gene is TRBV30, the J gene TRBJ2-2; 7 bases match TRBD1. The germline gives CDR1 GTSNPN, CDR2 SVGIG (reference sequence). V was clipped by 2 bases and J by 1 base; unmatched bases: 1. This CDR3 is built from 14 residues. The complete variable domain, with remaining parts taken from reference TRBV30 and TRBJ2-2, reads SQTIHQWPATLVQPVGSPLSLECTVEGTSNPNLYWYRQAAGRGLQLLFYSVGIGQISSEVPQNLSASRPQDRQFILSSKKLLLSDSGFYLCAWSRQGNTGELFFGEGSRLTVL.

CDR3 protein: CASSPDSGELFF. The CDR3 region has the DNA TGTGCCAGCAGCCCCGACAGCGGGGAGCTGTTTTTT. The rearrangement joins TRBV5-4 to TRBJ2-2; maybe TRBD1 (5 bases). V was clipped by 4 bases and J by 7 bases, with 8 bases between them. Germline V gene sequence: CDR1 SGHNT, CDR2 YYREEE (reference sequence). CDR3 length: 12 residues.

The CDR3 sequence is CASSPAVADYGYTF. CDR3 sequence (DNA): TGCGCCAGCAGCCCGGCCGTGGCGGACTATGGCTACACCTTC. V is TRBV4-3 and J is TRBJ1-2; the D is unclear. Trimming pared 4 bases from V and 3 bases from J, leaving 12 bases between. Germline V CDR1 and CDR2: LGHNA, YSLEER. The CDR3 has 14 residues.

This sequence joins TRBV30 and TRBJ2-2; TRBD1 aligns across 10 bases. This CDR3 is built from 14 residues. The germline gives CDR1 GTSNPN, CDR2 SVGIG (reference sequence). With V trimmed by 5 bases and J by 7 bases, 7 bases remained unmatched. The CDR3 DNA reads as TGTGCCTGGTTGACAGGGGGCGCGGGCGGGGAGCTGTTTTTT. Translation gives CAWLTGGAGGELFF.

The rearrangement joins TRBV4-3 to TRBJ1-6, with 7 bases aligning to TRBD1. V dropped 4 bases and J dropped 9; count of bases not matched to a gene: 9. Germline CDR1 reads LGHNA; CDR2 reads YSLEER. The CDR3 is made up of 15 amino acids. The CDR3 region is CASSLSGGGISPLHF. CDR3 DNA: TGCGCCAGCAGCCTATCAGGGGGTGGAATTTCACCCCTCCACTTT.

The gene calls are TRBV3-1 (or the pseudogene TRBV3-2) and TRBJ1-3, with 8 bases fitting TRBD1. The CDR3 runs 15 residues. CDR1 is LGHDT and CDR2 is YNNKEL in the germline V gene (reference sequence). V shed 5 bases and J 1 base; nucleotides not matched to a gene: 4. For the CDR3, the DNA is TGTGCCAGCAGCGCCGGGACAGGTTCTGGAAACACCATATATTTT. It yields the protein CASSAGTGSGNTIYF.

This chain connects TRBV5-4 to TRBJ1-2; D is ambiguous. The CDR3 spans 14 residues. CDR1 and CDR2 from the germline V gene are SGHNT and YYREEE (reference sequence). V was trimmed by 4 bases and J by 4 bases, leaving 14 bases between them. CDR3 in amino acids: CASSPGLLVYGYTF. The CDR3 DNA follows: TGTGCCAGCAGCCCCGGACTCCTTGTCTATGGCTACACCTTC.

The chain couples TRBV28 to TRBJ1-4; D remains unclear. With 2 bases removed from V and 0 bases from J, the gap between germline ends came to 7 bases. CDR3 length: 15 amino acids. In germline, CDR1 is MDHEN, CDR2 SYDVKM. The CDR3 DNA reads TGTGCCAGCAGTTTACCCGGAGCAACTAATGAAAAACTGTTTTTT. Its protein product is CASSLPGATNEKLFF.

The genes are TRBV19 and TRBJ2-5, with D hard to call. Deletions cut 7 bases from V and 6 bases from J, with 6 bases between. The CDR3 contains 10 residues. Germline V gene lookup returns CDR1 LNHDA and CDR2 SQIVND (reference sequence). CDR3 in DNA: TGTGCCAGTATACAAAAGACCCAGTACTTC. Translation gives CASIQKTQYF.

This chain connects TRBV6-2 or TRBV6-3 to TRBJ2-7; possible D gene TRBD2, 5 bases. The CDR3 consists of 16 residues. Deletions cut 2 bases from V and 0 bases from J, with 14 bases between. The germline gives CDR1 MNHEY, CDR2 SVGEGT. CDR3 sequence: CASSYGGPRGSYEQYF. The CDR3 DNA reads TGTGCCAGCAGTTACGGAGGACCAAGAGGCTCCTACGAGCAGTACTTC.

The CDR3 protein is CASSLGSAGSYNEQFF. In DNA form, the CDR3 reads TGTGCCAGCAGCTTGGGTAGCGCGGGCTCCTACAATGAGCAGTTCTTC. The V call is TRBV5-4, the J call TRBJ2-1; D is possibly TRBD2 (5 bases). The CDR3 length is 16 residues. CDR1 and CDR2 (germline): SGHNT, YYREEE (reference sequence). V lost 0 bases to trimming and J lost 0 bases, with 10 bases between them.

This clone is medium-sized within its sample. The CDR3 DNA reads TGTGCCAGCAGTCACCGGTTGTATTCACCCCTCCACTTT. Translation: CASSHRLYSPLHF. J is TRBJ1-6 and V is TRBV27; D gene unclear. The CDR3 is 13 amino acids. The V gene lost 5 bases and the J gene lost 8 bases, with 10 bases spanning the gap. Looked up from germline, CDR1 is MNHEY and CDR2 is SMNVEV (reference sequence).

This clone was counted only a few times. This rearrangement joins TRBV6-5 to TRBJ2-7; possibly TRBD1 or TRBD2 for D (5 bases each). CDR3 length: 15 amino acids. V was trimmed by 7 bases and J by 2 bases, leaving 18 bases between them. Germline CDR1 is MNHEY and CDR2 is SVGAGI. This CDR3 reads CASNIQRGSAYEQYF. CDR3 coding DNA: TGTGCCAGCAATATCCAGAGGGGTTCCGCCTACGAGCAGTACTTC.

In this sample, this clone turned up once. The CDR3 spells CASSREGASGNTIYF. The CDR3 DNA reads as TGTGCCAGCTCACGAGAGGGGGCTTCTGGAAACACCATATATTTT. V and J are TRBV18 and TRBJ1-3; 7 bases are shared with TRBD1. The CDR3 has 15 residues. V lost 4 bases, J lost 1 base, and 4 bases stayed unmatched. CDR1 KGHSH and CDR2 LQKENI come from the germline V gene.

This chain connects TRBV28 to TRBJ2-5, with D possibly being TRBD1 (7 bases). This CDR3 region has 16 residues. CDR1 and CDR2 from the germline V gene are MDHEN and SYDVKM. Deletions cut 3 bases from V and 4 bases from J, with 18 bases between. The CDR3 nucleotides read TGTGCCAGCAGTTTCATAGAGGGGGCGCGGGGAGAGACCCAGTACTTC. Its protein is CASSFIEGARGETQYF.